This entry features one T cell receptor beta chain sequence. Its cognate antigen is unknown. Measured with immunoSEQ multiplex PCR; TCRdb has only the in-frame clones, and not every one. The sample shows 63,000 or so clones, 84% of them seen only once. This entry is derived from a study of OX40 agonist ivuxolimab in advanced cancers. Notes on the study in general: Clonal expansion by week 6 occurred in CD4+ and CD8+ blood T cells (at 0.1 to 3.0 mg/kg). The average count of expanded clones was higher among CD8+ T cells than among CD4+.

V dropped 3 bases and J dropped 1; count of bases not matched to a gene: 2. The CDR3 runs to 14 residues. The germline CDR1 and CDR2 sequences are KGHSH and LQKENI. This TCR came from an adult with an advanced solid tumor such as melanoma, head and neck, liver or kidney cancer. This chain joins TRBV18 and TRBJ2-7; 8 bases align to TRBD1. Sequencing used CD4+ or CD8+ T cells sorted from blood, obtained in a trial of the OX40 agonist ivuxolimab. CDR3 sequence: CASSPWDRSYEQYF. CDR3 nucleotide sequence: TGTGCCAGCTCACCCTGGGACAGGTCCTACGAGCAGTACTTC.